This record concerns one T cell receptor (beta chain) sequence. This CDR3 contains 16 residues. This sample stems from a study of blood T cell repertoires in COVID-19. Study-wide background: Italy, Spain and the United States were the sources of the convalescent and acute COVID-19 samples. In each case, the material was cDNA or gDNA derived from T cells, B-cell-depleted T cells, or PBMCs.

Original processing notes: The authors estimated nucleated cell counts from reference gene primer amplification. Sequencing was performed with immunoSEQ multiplex PCR; in TCRdb, only in-frame clones are kept and a portion is missing. For V, J and clone size, that table is used; D and trimming come from the DNA. Among roughly 480,000 clones, roughly 89% were seen once, and the ten largest hold 0.9%. The V call is TRBV21-1, the J call TRBJ1-5. TRBV21-1 counts as a pseudogene. The sequence was obtained from a man aged 18-30 years with COVID-19, enrolled during active disease. Sequencing was carried out using peripheral blood. CDR3 nucleotide sequence: TGTGCCAGCAGCAAAGGCCGGCAGGGAGGGTATCAGCCCCAGCATTTT. This sequence encodes CASSKGRQGGYQPQHF.